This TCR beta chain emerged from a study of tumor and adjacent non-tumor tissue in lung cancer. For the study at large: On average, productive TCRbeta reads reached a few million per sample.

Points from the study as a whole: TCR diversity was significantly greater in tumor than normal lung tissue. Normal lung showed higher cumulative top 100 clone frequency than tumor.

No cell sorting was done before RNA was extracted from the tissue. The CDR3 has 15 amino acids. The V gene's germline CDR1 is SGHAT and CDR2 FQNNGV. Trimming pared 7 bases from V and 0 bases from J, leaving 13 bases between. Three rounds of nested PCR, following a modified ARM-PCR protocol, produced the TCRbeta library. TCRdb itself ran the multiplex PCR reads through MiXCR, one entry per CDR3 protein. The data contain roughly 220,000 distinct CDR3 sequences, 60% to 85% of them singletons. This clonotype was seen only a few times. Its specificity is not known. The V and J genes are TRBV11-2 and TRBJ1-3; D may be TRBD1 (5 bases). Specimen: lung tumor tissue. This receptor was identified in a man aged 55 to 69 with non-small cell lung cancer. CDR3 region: CASTLTVTSGNTIYF. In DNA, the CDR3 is TGTGCCAGCACTTTGACAGTTACCTCTGGAAACACCATATATTTT.